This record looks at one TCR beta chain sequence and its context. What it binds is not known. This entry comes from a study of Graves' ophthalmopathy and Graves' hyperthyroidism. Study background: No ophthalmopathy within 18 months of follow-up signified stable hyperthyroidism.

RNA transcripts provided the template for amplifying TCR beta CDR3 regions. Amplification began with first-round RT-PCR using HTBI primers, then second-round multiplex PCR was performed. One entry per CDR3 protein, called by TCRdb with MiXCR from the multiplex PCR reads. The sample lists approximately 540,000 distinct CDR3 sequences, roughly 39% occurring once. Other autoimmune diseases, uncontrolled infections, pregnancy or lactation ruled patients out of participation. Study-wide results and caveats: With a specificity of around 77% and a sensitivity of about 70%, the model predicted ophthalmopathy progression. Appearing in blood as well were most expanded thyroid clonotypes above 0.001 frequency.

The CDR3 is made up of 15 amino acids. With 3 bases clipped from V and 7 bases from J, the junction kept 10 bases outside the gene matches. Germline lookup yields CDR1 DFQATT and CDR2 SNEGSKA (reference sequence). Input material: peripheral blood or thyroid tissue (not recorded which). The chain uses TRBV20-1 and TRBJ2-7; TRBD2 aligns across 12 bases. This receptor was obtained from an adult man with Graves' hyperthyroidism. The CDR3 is CSASSGLAGNNEQYF. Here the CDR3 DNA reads TGCAGTGCTAGTTCCGGACTAGCGGGGAACAATGAGCAGTACTTC.